This TCR beta chain was observed in a study of technical replicates of blood from a handful of donors. TCRdb keeps only in-frame clones here, not all; method: immunoSEQ multiplex PCR. The sample lists approximately 87,000 clones; approximately 95% were seen once. Trimming cost V 5 bases and J 5 bases; bases outside gene matches: 6. Germline V CDR1 and CDR2: SGHAT, FQDESV (reference sequence). The CDR3 length is 13 residues. Sequenced input: T cells isolated from PBMCs. This TCR derives from a human donor in good health. This chain links TRBV11-1 with TRBJ2-7, with 7 bases identical to TRBD1. The DNA for the CDR3 is TGTGCCAGCAGCCTCGACAGGGCTGACGAGCAGTACTTC. Translated: CASSLDRADEQYF.